One sample yielded the 15 T cell receptor beta chains listed below, sequenced in a study of blood T cell repertoires in COVID-19 (TCRdb year 2020). The library was built by means of the immunoSEQ multiplex PCR assay. TCRdb took this table from immuneACCESS and kept in-frame rearrangements with V and J called. Such tables lack part of the clones; where checked against another copy, unresolved V genes explain under half of the gap, and the rest is unexplained. The sample contains 75,000 to 100,000 clones, roughly four fifths of them found a single time. The top ten constitute 20% to 25% of the sample. Sequenced sample: peripheral blood. Receptors were obtained from a human donor in a cohort sampled during active COVID-19.

The chain has TRBV29-1 and TRBJ1-1, with 7 bases lining up with TRBD1. J was trimmed by 4 bases and V by 6 bases; bases with no gene match: 8. CDR1 and CDR2 (germline): SQVTM, ANQGSEA. The CDR3 length is 13 residues. CDR3 loop: CSVAEGQLTEAFF. The DNA of the CDR3 is TGCAGCGTGGCAGAGGGACAGCTCACTGAAGCTTTCTTT. Together with reference TRBV29-1 and TRBJ1-1, the CDR3 gives the full variable domain: SAVISQKPSRDICQRGTSLTIQCQVDSQVTMMFWYRQQPGQSLTLIATANQGSEATYESGFVIDKFPISRPNLTFSTLTVSNMSPEDSSIYLCSVAEGQLTEAFFGQGTRLTVV.

Turning to this clone: This same CDR3 is encoded by further DNA sequences in the sample. The rearrangement links TRBV18 to TRBJ2-1; tentatively, D is TRBD2 (7 bases). Trimming left V 2 bases short and J 6 bases short, with 17 bases between. CDR1 and CDR2 (germline): KGHSH, LQKENI. The CDR3 has 16 residues. The CDR3 is CASSPSSGGPGNEQFF. The CDR3 region has the DNA TGTGCCAGCTCACCAAGTTCCGGGGGGCCAGGCAATGAGCAGTTCTTC.

The chain recombines TRBV28 with TRBJ1-5, with 8 nucleotides matching TRBD1. CDR1 and CDR2 (germline): MDHEN, SYDVKM. The CDR3 extends over 14 amino acids. V was clipped by 7 bases and J by 5 bases; unmatched bases: 7. The DNA of the CDR3 is TGTGCCAGCACCAGGGACAGGTTGGATCAGCCCCAGCATTTT. It specifies CASTRDRLDQPQHF.

The gene calls are TRBV19 and TRBJ1-4; D is perhaps TRBD1 (5 bases). Trimming left V 5 bases short and J 6 bases short, with 25 bases between. Germline assignment: CDR1 LNHDA and CDR2 SQIVND (reference sequence). The CDR3 extends over 18 amino acids. The chain's CDR3 is CASSGLHRGTLRHEKLFF. The CDR3 coding sequence is TGTGCCAGTAGTGGCCTTCATCGCGGGACCTTAAGGCATGAAAAACTGTTTTTT.

This sequence joins TRBV4-2 and TRBJ2-3, with TRBD2 identical over 13 bases. The germline V gene has CDR1 LGHNA and CDR2 YNFKEQ. CDR3 size: 17 residues. With 4 bases clipped from V and 5 bases from J, the junction kept 9 bases outside the gene matches. The CDR3 DNA reads as TGTGCCAGCAGCCGACCCACTAGCGGGGGGGCCGGAGATACGCAGTATTTT. It yields the protein CASSRPTSGGAGDTQYF.

The genes are TRBV28 and TRBJ1-4; TRBD1 aligns across 9 bases. V lost 4 bases, J lost 5 bases, and 5 bases stayed unmatched. This CDR3 comprises 15 residues. Germline CDR1 MDHEN, CDR2 SYDVKM. CDR3 protein: CASSSTGTGNEKLFF. In DNA form, the CDR3 reads TGTGCCAGCAGTTCAACCGGGACAGGGAATGAAAAACTGTTTTTT.

V gene TRBV4-1 combines with J gene TRBJ2-5; 9 bases align to TRBD1. With 4 bases clipped from V and 7 bases from J, the junction kept 7 bases outside the gene matches. The CDR3 is 14 amino acids. Germline CDR1 is MGHRA and CDR2 is YSYEKL. The CDR3 nucleotides read TGCGCCAGCAGCCCAGACAGGGGGTGGGCGACCCAGTACTTC. Translated, it gives CASSPDRGWATQYF.

The CDR3 sequence is CASSRTGGEVRNTEAFF. DNA of the CDR3: TGTGCCAGCAGCAGGACAGGGGGCGAAGTACGGAATACTGAAGCTTTCTTT. V is TRBV7-6 and J is TRBJ1-1, with 11 nucleotides matching TRBD1. The CDR3 is made up of 17 amino acids. Losses at the gene ends were 5 bases for V and 5 bases for J; bases not matched to a gene: 13. The V gene's germline CDR1 is SGHVS and CDR2 FNYEAQ.

This chain joins TRBV7-3 and TRBJ2-7; D is perhaps TRBD1 (5 bases). The V gene lost 5 bases and the J gene lost 2 bases, with 16 bases spanning the gap. The CDR3 has 15 amino acids. The germline gives CDR1 SGHTA, CDR2 FQGTGA. CDR3 sequence reads: CASSTTGSNTYEQYF. CDR3 nucleotides: TGTGCCAGCAGCACTACAGGTTCCAATACCTACGAGCAGTACTTC.

This chain links TRBV12-3 or TRBV12-4 with TRBJ2-1, with 9 bases matching TRBD2. Losses at the gene ends were 6 bases for V and 8 bases for J; bases not matched to a gene: 5. The CDR3 sequence is 13 residues long. The chain's CDR3 is CASRPGLAYEQFF. Here the CDR3 DNA reads TGTGCCAGCAGGCCGGGACTAGCCTATGAGCAGTTCTTC.

V and J are TRBV24-1 and TRBJ2-1; 10 bases are a match to TRBD2. Germline values: CDR1 KGHDR, CDR2 SFDVKD. J lost 0 bases, V lost 5 bases, and 15 bases had no gene match. The CDR3 totals 20 residues. CDR3 bases: TGTGCCACCAGTGGACAGAGCGGGGGGGCTCCATACAGCTCCTACAATGAGCAGTTCTTC. This encodes CATSGQSGGAPYSSYNEQFF.

This clone appeared a few times. The V and J genes are TRBV5-1 and TRBJ1-2, with D uncertain. Per the germline V gene, CDR1 is SGHRS and CDR2 is YFSETQ. Deletions cut 9 bases from V and 6 bases from J, with 18 bases between. The CDR3 loop spans 13 amino acids. The CDR3 DNA sequence: TGCGCCACCACCCGTGATGGGCTCGATGGCTACACCTTC. It encodes CATTRDGLDGYTF.

The rearrangement links TRBV6-6 to TRBJ2-2, with 12 positions matching TRBD1. The CDR3 has 15 amino acids. V shed 9 bases, J shed 7 bases, and the junction held 9 bases outside the gene matches. In germline, CDR1 is MNHNY, CDR2 SVGAGI (reference sequence). CDR3 protein: CASKTGTGGIGELFF. Here the CDR3 DNA reads TGTGCCAGTAAAACCGGGACAGGGGGCATCGGGGAGCTGTTTTTT.

This clone was seen only a few times. This chain joins TRBV7-9 and TRBJ1-3; D is unresolved. The V and J ends lost 7 bases and 1 base respectively, with 8 bases between them. The CDR3 has 13 amino acids. Per germline, CDR1 SEHNR and CDR2 FQNEAQ (reference sequence). CDR3 nucleotide sequence: TGTGCCAGCATGGCTAGTTCTGGAAACACCATATATTTT. Translated, it gives CASMASSGNTIYF.

The chain carries TRBV12-3 or TRBV12-4 and TRBJ2-7, with 7 bases fitting TRBD1. J was trimmed by 0 bases and V by 5 bases; bases with no gene match: 1. This CDR3 region has 13 residues. This CDR3 reads CASSDRDSYEQYF. The CDR3 DNA is TGTGCCAGCAGTGACAGGGACTCCTACGAGCAGTACTTC.